Listed below are T cell receptor beta chains from one sample, sequenced in a study of blood T cell repertoires in COVID-19. Some clones are missing from TCRdb's copy, which holds only in-frame ones; the method was immunoSEQ multiplex PCR. The data hold some 93,000 clones, with about 80% observed a single time. The sample consisted of peripheral blood. Receptors originate from a man in his 70s with acute or convalescent COVID-19. Each CDR3 is given with its conserved first and last residue. A D gene is named only where the DNA matches it firmly. Expanded clones get a size class; other rows say once, few or many, or leave the size out.

CDR3aa: CASSFTGSYGYTF
CDR3nt: TGTGCCAGCAGTTTTACGGGGTCCTATGGCTACACCTTC
j_gene: TRBJ1-2
v_gene: TRBV12-3/TRBV12-4
abundance: .
d_gene: .

CDR3aa: CASSEKGTALTGGQPQHF
CDR3nt: TGTGCCAGCAGTGAAAAGGGGACCGCCCTTACGGGAGGTCAGCCCCAGCATTTT
j_gene: TRBJ1-5
v_gene: TRBV6-1
abundance: many
d_gene: .

CDR3aa: CASSFIQGSYNEQFF
CDR3nt: TGTGCCAGCAGCTTCATACAGGGAAGTTACAATGAGCAGTTCTTC
j_gene: TRBJ2-1
v_gene: TRBV7-9
abundance: .
d_gene: .

CDR3aa: CASTPDVGQGFQPQHF
CDR3nt: TGTGCCAGCACTCCGGATGTGGGACAGGGGTTCCAGCCCCAGCATTTT
j_gene: TRBJ1-5
v_gene: TRBV2
abundance: .
d_gene: TRBD1

CDR3aa: CASSLAAGRSSQYF
CDR3nt: TGTGCCAGCAGCTTAGCGGCGGGACGTAGTTCGCAGTATTTT
j_gene: TRBJ2-3
v_gene: TRBV7-9
abundance: .
d_gene: .

CDR3aa: CASSHRDREYEQYF
CDR3nt: TGTGCCAGCAGCCATCGGGACAGGGAGTACGAGCAGTACTTC
j_gene: TRBJ2-7
v_gene: TRBV7-9
abundance: .
d_gene: TRBD1

CDR3aa: CASTTQQGGSQFF
CDR3nt: TGTGCCAGCACAACTCAACAGGGTGGGTCGCAGTTCTTC
j_gene: TRBJ2-1
v_gene: TRBV6-6
abundance: .
d_gene: .

CDR3aa: CASSLGQEYEQYF
CDR3nt: TGTGCCAGCAGCTTAGGCCAGGAATACGAGCAGTACTTC
j_gene: TRBJ2-7
v_gene: TRBV13
abundance: few
d_gene: .

CDR3aa: CSASPWTSGRAGSTGELFF
CDR3nt: TGCAGTGCTAGTCCATGGACTAGCGGGAGGGCCGGGTCGACCGGGGAGCTGTTTTTT
j_gene: TRBJ2-2
v_gene: TRBV20-1
abundance: .
d_gene: TRBD2

CDR3aa: CASSLSGGSGVKTGELFF
CDR3nt: TGTGCCAGCAGCCTTAGCGGAGGTAGCGGGGTAAAAACCGGGGAGCTGTTTTTT
j_gene: TRBJ2-2
v_gene: TRBV11-2
abundance: .
d_gene: TRBD2

CDR3aa: CASRTGVTETQYF
CDR3nt: TGTGCCAGCAGGACCGGGGTCACAGAGACCCAGTACTTC
j_gene: TRBJ2-5
v_gene: TRBV12-3/TRBV12-4
abundance: .
d_gene: .

CDR3aa: CASSLGRENEKLFF
CDR3nt: TGTGCCAGCAGCCTTGGGCGGGAAAATGAAAAACTGTTTTTT
j_gene: TRBJ1-4
v_gene: TRBV7-2
abundance: .
d_gene: .

CDR3aa: CAWSHPRMNTEAFF
CDR3nt: TGTGCCTGGAGTCATCCGAGAATGAACACTGAAGCTTTCTTT
j_gene: TRBJ1-1
v_gene: TRBV30
abundance: .
d_gene: .

CDR3aa: CASSEFRGELFF
CDR3nt: TGCGCCAGCAGTGAATTCCGCGGGGAGCTGTTTTTT
j_gene: TRBJ2-2
v_gene: TRBV10-2
abundance: .
d_gene: .

CDR3aa: CASSLTGGVIGEQFF
CDR3nt: TGTGCCAGCAGCTTAACAGGGGGCGTCATCGGTGAGCAGTTCTTC
j_gene: TRBJ2-1
v_gene: TRBV7-2
abundance: .
d_gene: TRBD1

CDR3aa: CASSPGQGANYGYTF
CDR3nt: TGCGCCAGCAGCCCCGGACAGGGGGCAAACTATGGCTACACCTTC
j_gene: TRBJ1-2
v_gene: TRBV5-1
abundance: .
d_gene: TRBD1

CDR3aa: CASSDSGRRRYTF
CDR3nt: TGTGCCAGCAGTGACTCCGGGAGAAGGCGCTACACCTTC
j_gene: TRBJ1-2
v_gene: TRBV6-5
abundance: .
d_gene: .

CDR3aa: CASSVEGPSGGIIGSYNEQFF
CDR3nt: TGTGCCAGCAGCGTAGAAGGTCCTAGCGGGGGAATAATCGGCTCCTACAATGAGCAGTTCTTC
j_gene: TRBJ2-1
v_gene: TRBV9
abundance: once
d_gene: TRBD2

CDR3aa: CASSLGRSNQPQHF
CDR3nt: TGTGCCAGCAGTTTAGGGAGGAGCAATCAGCCCCAGCATTTT
j_gene: TRBJ1-5
v_gene: TRBV28
abundance: once
d_gene: .

CDR3aa: CASGGTGKDYGYTF
CDR3nt: TGTGCCAGCGGGGGAACAGGGAAGGACTATGGCTACACCTTC
j_gene: TRBJ1-2
v_gene: TRBV9
abundance: .
d_gene: .

CDR3aa: CASSESPRWDTEAFF
CDR3nt: TGTGCCAGCAGTGAAAGCCCGCGGTGGGACACTGAAGCTTTCTTT
j_gene: TRBJ1-1
v_gene: TRBV2
abundance: .
d_gene: .

CDR3aa: CASTGTGTYEQYF
CDR3nt: TGTGCCAGCACGGGGACAGGGACCTACGAGCAGTACTTC
j_gene: TRBJ2-7
v_gene: TRBV28
abundance: .
d_gene: TRBD1

CDR3aa: CASSGRTGGSQETQYF
CDR3nt: TGTGCCAGCAGTGGAAGGACAGGTGGATCACAAGAGACCCAGTACTTC
j_gene: TRBJ2-5
v_gene: TRBV6-1
abundance: .
d_gene: TRBD1

CDR3aa: CASSPQGGDEKLFF
CDR3nt: TGTGCCAGCAGCCCCCAAGGGGGAGACGAAAAACTGTTTTTT
j_gene: TRBJ1-4
v_gene: TRBV5-4
abundance: .
d_gene: .

CDR3aa: CASSQTGANEKLFF
CDR3nt: TGTGCCAGCTCACAGACAGGGGCTAATGAAAAACTGTTTTTT
j_gene: TRBJ1-4
v_gene: TRBV18
abundance: .
d_gene: TRBD1

CDR3aa: CASTTPSVHISYEQYF
CDR3nt: TGTGCCAGCACCACCCCTAGCGTACATATCTCCTACGAGCAGTACTTC
j_gene: TRBJ2-7
v_gene: TRBV6-6
abundance: .
d_gene: .

CDR3aa: CATSDPRLVTGRDEQFF
CDR3nt: TGTGCCACCAGTGATCCCCGTTTGGTGACCGGCCGGGATGAGCAGTTCTTC
j_gene: TRBJ2-1
v_gene: TRBV24-1
abundance: .
d_gene: .

CDR3aa: CASSEAFQGASYEQYF
CDR3nt: TGTGCCAGCAGTGAAGCGTTTCAGGGGGCCTCCTACGAGCAGTACTTC
j_gene: TRBJ2-7
v_gene: TRBV6-1
abundance: .
d_gene: TRBD1

CDR3aa: CASVKTGSKLFF
CDR3nt: TGTGCCAGTGTAAAGACAGGGTCGAAACTGTTTTTT
j_gene: TRBJ1-4
v_gene: TRBV28
abundance: .
d_gene: TRBD1

CDR3aa: CASKERGGFSTDTQYF
CDR3nt: TGTGCCAGTAAGGAGCGGGGGGGGTTCAGCACAGATACGCAGTATTTT
j_gene: TRBJ2-3
v_gene: TRBV19
abundance: .
d_gene: TRBD2

CDR3aa: CASSLTLSGELFF
CDR3nt: TGTGCCAGCAGCTTAACACTCTCCGGGGAGCTGTTTTTT
j_gene: TRBJ2-2
v_gene: TRBV7-3
abundance: .
d_gene: .

CDR3aa: CASSRTGDPKNIQYF
CDR3nt: TGTGCCAGCTCACGAACAGGTGACCCCAAAAACATTCAGTACTTC
j_gene: TRBJ2-4
v_gene: TRBV18
abundance: .
d_gene: .

CDR3aa: CASSLGRRGTDTQYF
CDR3nt: TGTGCCAGCAGCTTGGGTCGGCGGGGCACAGATACGCAGTATTTT
j_gene: TRBJ2-3
v_gene: TRBV11-2
abundance: .
d_gene: .

CDR3aa: CASSHHGTDGYLAFF
CDR3nt: TGTGCCAGCAGCCACCACGGGACAGACGGCTACCTCGCTTTCTTT
j_gene: TRBJ1-1
v_gene: TRBV14
abundance: .
d_gene: TRBD1

CDR3aa: CASSPLGQGKSYGYTF
CDR3nt: TGTGCCAGCAGTCCCCTAGGGCAGGGGAAATCCTATGGCTACACCTTC
j_gene: TRBJ1-2
v_gene: TRBV6-4
abundance: .
d_gene: .

CDR3aa: CASSLAVGGNEKLFF
CDR3nt: TGTGCCAGCAGCTTAGCAGTGGGAGGTAATGAAAAACTGTTTTTT
j_gene: TRBJ1-4
v_gene: TRBV7-2
abundance: .
d_gene: .

CDR3aa: CASSLALAETQYF
CDR3nt: TGTGCCAGCAGCTTAGCGCTAGCAGAGACCCAGTACTTC
j_gene: TRBJ2-5
v_gene: TRBV7-2
abundance: .
d_gene: .

CDR3aa: CASSPIFMNTEAFF
CDR3nt: TGTGCCAGCTCACCCATTTTCATGAACACTGAAGCTTTCTTT
j_gene: TRBJ1-1
v_gene: TRBV18
abundance: .
d_gene: .

CDR3aa: CASSGYRGTKETQYF
CDR3nt: TGTGCCAGCAGTGGCTACCGGGGGACCAAAGAGACCCAGTACTTC
j_gene: TRBJ2-5
v_gene: TRBV25-1
abundance: .
d_gene: .

CDR3aa: CASSDIAGGPGEQFF
CDR3nt: TGTGCCAGCAGTGACATAGCGGGGGGCCCAGGTGAGCAGTTCTTC
j_gene: TRBJ2-1
v_gene: TRBV6-4
abundance: .
d_gene: TRBD2